This TCR beta chain was recovered during a study of blood T cell repertoires in COVID-19. The table lists this clone with a count of one. Method: immunoSEQ multiplex PCR; TCRdb's copy keeps in-frame clones and lacks some. The table shows some 450,000 clones, with around 90% occurring only once. J was trimmed by 9 bases and V by 2 bases; bases with no gene match: 8. The CDR3 totals 15 residues. Germline values: CDR1 MNHEY, CDR2 SVGAGI. The material sequenced was peripheral blood. V and J are TRBV6-5 and TRBJ2-1; 9 bases match TRBD2. The receptor's source is a man aged 18 to 30 with COVID-19, enrolled during active disease. CDR3 in DNA: TGTGCCAGCAGTTACGGTGCGGGGGGGCCCTTTGAGCAGTTCTTC. Encoded protein: CASSYGAGGPFEQFF.